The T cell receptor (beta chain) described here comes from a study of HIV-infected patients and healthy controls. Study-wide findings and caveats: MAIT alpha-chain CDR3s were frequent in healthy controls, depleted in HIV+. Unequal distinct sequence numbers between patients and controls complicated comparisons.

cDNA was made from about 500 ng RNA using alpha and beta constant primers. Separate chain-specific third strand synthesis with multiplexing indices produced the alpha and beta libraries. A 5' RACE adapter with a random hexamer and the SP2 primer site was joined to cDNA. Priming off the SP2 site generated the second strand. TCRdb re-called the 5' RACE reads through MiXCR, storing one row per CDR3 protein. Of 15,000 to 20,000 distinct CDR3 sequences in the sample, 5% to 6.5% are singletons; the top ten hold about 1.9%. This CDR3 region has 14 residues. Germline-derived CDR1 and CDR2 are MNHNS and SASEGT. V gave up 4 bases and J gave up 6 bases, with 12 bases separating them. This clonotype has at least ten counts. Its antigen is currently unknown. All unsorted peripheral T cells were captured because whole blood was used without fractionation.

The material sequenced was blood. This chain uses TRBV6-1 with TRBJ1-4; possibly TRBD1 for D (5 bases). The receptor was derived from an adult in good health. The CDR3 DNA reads TGTGCCAGCAGTGCCTACGGGGCTGATGAAAAACTGTTTTTT. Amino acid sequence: CASSAYGADEKLFF.